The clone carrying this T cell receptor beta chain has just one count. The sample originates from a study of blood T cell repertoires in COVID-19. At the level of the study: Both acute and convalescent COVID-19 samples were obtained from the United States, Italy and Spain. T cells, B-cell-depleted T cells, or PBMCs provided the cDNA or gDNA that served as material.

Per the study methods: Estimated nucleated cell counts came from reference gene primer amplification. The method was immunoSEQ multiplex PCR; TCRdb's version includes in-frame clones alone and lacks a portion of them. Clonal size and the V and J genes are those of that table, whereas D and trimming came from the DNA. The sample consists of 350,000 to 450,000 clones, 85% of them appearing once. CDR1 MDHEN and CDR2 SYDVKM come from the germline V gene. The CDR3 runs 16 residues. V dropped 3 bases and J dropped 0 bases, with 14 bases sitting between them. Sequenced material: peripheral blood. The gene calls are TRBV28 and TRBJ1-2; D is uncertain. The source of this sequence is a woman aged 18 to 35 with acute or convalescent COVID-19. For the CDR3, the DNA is TGTGCCAGCAGTTTTCCTCGAGGTTCGGCTAACTATGGCTACACCTTC. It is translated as CASSFPRGSANYGYTF.